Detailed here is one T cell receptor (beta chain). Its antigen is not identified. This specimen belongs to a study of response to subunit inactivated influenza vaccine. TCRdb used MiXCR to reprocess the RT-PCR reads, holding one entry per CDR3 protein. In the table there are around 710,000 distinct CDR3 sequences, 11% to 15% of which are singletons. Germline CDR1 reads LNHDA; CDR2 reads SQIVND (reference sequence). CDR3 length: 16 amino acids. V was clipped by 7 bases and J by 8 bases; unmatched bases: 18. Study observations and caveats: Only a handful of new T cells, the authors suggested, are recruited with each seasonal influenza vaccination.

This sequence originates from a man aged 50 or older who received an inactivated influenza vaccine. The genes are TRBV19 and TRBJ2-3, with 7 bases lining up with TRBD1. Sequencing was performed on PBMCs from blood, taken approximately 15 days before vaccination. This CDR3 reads CASKAGTARAQGTQYF. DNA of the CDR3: TGTGCCAGTAAGGCCGGGACAGCACGAGCCCAGGGTACGCAGTATTTT.